The clone carrying this T cell receptor (beta chain) was detected a few times. Its antigen is not known. Sequenced material consisted of expressed TCRB transcripts (all of the isolated RNA was reverse transcribed). An average of roughly 4 million reads was obtained for naive, central memory and regulatory T cell samples. Produced via immunoSEQ multiplex PCR; TCRdb's table is partial and in-frame only. Of around 450,000 clones listed, 10% to 12% are singletons. The source of the sample is a study of beta chain features in type 1 diabetes. This CDR3 region has 15 residues. V gave up 4 bases and J gave up 4 bases, with 14 bases separating them. CDR1 and CDR2 from the germline V gene are SGHTA and FQGNSA. Via CD45RO/CCR7/CD25/CD127/CD95/CD27, cells of the CD4+ naive, central memory, regulatory and stem cell-like memory subsets were sorted. General observations from the study: TCRB CDR3s were moderately but significantly shorter in Type 1 diabetes patients in all four CD4+ subsets. In the patient group, naive, central memory and Treg TCRB repertoires seemed more alike than in the healthy donor group.

This clonotype was obtained from a woman in her late teens or twenties in good health. The sequenced sample was naive CD4+ T cells from blood. This sequence joins TRBV7-2 and TRBJ2-1; D is perhaps TRBD1 or TRBD2 (5 bases each). This chain's CDR3 is CASSWGRPVYNEQFF. DNA of the CDR3: TGTGCCAGCAGCTGGGGACGGCCGGTATACAATGAGCAGTTCTTC.